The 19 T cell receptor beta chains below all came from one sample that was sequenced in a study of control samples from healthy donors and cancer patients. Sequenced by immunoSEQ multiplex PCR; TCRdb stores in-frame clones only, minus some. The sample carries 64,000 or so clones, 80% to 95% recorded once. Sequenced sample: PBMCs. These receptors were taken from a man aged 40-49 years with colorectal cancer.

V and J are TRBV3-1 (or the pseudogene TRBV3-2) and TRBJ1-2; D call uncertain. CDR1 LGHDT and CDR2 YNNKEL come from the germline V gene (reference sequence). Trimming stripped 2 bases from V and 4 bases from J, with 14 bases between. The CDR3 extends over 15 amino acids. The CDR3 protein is CASSQYLGKGYGYTF. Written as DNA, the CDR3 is TGTGCCAGCAGCCAATACCTCGGAAAGGGCTATGGCTACACCTTC.

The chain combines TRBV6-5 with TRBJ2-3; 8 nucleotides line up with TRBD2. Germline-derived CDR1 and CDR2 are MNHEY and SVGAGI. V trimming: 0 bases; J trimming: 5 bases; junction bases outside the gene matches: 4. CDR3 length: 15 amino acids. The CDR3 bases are TGTGCCAGCAGTTACTCGTACGCGGGGGGAGATACGCAGTATTTT. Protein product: CASSYSYAGGDTQYF.

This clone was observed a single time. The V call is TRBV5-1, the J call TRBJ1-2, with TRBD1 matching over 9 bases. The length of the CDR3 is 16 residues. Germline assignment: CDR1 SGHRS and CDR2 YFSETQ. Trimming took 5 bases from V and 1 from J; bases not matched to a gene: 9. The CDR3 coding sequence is TGCGCCAGCAGTCTGGGGACAGGGAGCGTTAACTATGGCTACACCTTC. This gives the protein CASSLGTGSVNYGYTF.

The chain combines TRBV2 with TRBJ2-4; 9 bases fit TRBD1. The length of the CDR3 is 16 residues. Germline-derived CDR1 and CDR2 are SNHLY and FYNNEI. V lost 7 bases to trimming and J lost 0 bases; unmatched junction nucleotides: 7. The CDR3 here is CASKEDRGLAKNIQYF. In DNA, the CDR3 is TGTGCCAGCAAGGAGGACAGGGGACTAGCCAAAAACATTCAGTACTTC.

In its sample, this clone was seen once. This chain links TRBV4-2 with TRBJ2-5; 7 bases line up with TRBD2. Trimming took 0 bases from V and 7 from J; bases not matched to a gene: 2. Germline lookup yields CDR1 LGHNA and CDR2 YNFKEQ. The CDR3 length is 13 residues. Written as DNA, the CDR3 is TGTGCCAGCAGCCAAGAGCTAGCGGCGACCCAGTACTTC. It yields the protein CASSQELAATQYF.

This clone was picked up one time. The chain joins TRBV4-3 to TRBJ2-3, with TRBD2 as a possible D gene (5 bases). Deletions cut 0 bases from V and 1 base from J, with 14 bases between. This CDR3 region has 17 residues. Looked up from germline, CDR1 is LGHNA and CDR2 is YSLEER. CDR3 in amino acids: CASSQDTATIRTDTQYF. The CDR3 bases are TGCGCCAGCAGCCAAGATACCGCGACTATCCGCACAGATACGCAGTATTTT.

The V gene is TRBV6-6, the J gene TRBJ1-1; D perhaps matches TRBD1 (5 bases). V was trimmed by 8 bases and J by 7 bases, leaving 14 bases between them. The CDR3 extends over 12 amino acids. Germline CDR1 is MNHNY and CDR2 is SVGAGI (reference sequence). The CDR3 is CASRSGEIEAFF. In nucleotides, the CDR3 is TGTGCCAGCCGCTCGGGGGAAATTGAAGCTTTCTTT.

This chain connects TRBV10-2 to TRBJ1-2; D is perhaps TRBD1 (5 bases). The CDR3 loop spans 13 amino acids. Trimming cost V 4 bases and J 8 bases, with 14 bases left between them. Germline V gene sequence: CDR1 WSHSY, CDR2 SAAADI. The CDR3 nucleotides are TGCGCCAGCAGTGGGGGCAGGGATGAGGGCTACACCTTC. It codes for CASSGGRDEGYTF.

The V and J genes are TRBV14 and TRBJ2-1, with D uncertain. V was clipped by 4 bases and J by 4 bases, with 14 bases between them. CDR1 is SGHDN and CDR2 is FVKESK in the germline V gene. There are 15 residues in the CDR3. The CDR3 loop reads CASSPSRITYNEQFF. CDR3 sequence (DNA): TGTGCCAGCAGCCCCTCCAGGATTACGTACAATGAGCAGTTCTTC.

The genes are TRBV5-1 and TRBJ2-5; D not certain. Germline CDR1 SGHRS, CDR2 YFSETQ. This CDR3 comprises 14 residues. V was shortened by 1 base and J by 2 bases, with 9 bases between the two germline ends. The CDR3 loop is CASSLLGQQETQYF. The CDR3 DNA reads TGCGCCAGCAGCTTGTTAGGCCAGCAAGAGACCCAGTACTTC. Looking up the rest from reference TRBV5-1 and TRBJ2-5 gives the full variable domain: KAGVTQTPRYLIKTRGQQVTLSCSPISGHRSVSWYQQTPGQGLQFLFEYFSETQRNKGNFPGRFSGRQFSNSRSEMNVSTLELGDSALYLCASSLLGQQETQYFGPGTRLLVL.

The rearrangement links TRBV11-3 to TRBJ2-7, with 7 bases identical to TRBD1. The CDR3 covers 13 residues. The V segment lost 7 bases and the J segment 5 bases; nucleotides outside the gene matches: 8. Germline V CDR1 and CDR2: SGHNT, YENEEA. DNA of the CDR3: TGTGCCAGCACCCCACAGGGGCGCGACGAGCAGTACTTC. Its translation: CASTPQGRDEQYF.

CDR3 DNA sequence: TGTGCCAGTAGCAATCAATGGGCGGGGGGTTACACAGATACGCAGTATTTT. It encodes CASSNQWAGGYTDTQYF. V and J are TRBV19 and TRBJ2-3, with 8 bases that match TRBD2. This CDR3 has 17 residues. Germline values: CDR1 LNHDA, CDR2 SQIVND (reference sequence). J was trimmed by 2 bases and V by 6 bases; bases with no gene match: 13.

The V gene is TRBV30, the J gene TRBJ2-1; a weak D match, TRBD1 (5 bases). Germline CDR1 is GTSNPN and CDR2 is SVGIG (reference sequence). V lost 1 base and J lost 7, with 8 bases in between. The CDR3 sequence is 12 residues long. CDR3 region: CAWSAGRNEQFF. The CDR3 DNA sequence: TGTGCCTGGAGTGCAGGGCGGAATGAGCAGTTCTTC.

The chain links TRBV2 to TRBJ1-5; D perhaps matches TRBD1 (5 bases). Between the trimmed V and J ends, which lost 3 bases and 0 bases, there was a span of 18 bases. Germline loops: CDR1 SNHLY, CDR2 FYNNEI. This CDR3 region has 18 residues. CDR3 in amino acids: CASSDLGRETYSNQPQHF. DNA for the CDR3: TGTGCCAGCAGTGACTTGGGCAGGGAAACCTATAGCAATCAGCCCCAGCATTTT.

CDR3 nucleotides: TGTGCCAGCACCCTAATGACAGGGCTGGACTATAATTCACCCCTCCACTTT. It translates to CASTLMTGLDYNSPLHF. The chain employs TRBV21-1 and TRBJ1-6; the table calls TRBD1, which could not be checked here. TRBV21-1 is a pseudogene locus. This CDR3 is 17 amino acids long.

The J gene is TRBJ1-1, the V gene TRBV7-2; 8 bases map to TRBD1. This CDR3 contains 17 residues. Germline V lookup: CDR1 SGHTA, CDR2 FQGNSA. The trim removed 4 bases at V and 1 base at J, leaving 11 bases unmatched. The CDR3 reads CASSSMGRDRGNTEAFF. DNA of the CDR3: TGTGCCAGCAGCTCTATGGGCCGAGACAGGGGGAACACTGAAGCTTTCTTT.

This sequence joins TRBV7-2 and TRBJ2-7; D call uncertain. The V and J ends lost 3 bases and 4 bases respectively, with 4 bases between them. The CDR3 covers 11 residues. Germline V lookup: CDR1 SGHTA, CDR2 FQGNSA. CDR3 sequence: CASSLTYEQYF. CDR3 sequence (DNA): TGTGCCAGCAGCTTGACATACGAGCAGTACTTC.

The CDR3 protein is CASSPFARSGNTDTQYF. CDR3 coding DNA: TGCGCCAGCAGCCCTTTTGCCCGTAGCGGGAACACAGATACGCAGTATTTT. The chain couples TRBV5-1 to TRBJ2-3, with 8 nucleotides matching TRBD2. The V gene end was trimmed by 4 bases and the J gene end by 2 bases; junction bases not matched to a gene: 12. Germline V gives CDR1 SGHRS, CDR2 YFSETQ. The CDR3 contains 17 residues.

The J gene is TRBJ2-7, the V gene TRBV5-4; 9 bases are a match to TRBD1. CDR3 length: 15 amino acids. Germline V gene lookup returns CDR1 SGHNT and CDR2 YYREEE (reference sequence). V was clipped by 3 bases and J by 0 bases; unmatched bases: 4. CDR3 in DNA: TGTGCCAGCAGCTGGGGGACAGGGAGCTCCTACGAGCAGTACTTC. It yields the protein CASSWGTGSSYEQYF.